This T cell receptor beta chain was identified in a study of beta chain features in type 1 diabetes. Reverse transcription of all isolated RNA meant that expressed TCRB transcripts were sequenced. An average of around 3.5 million reads was obtained for naive, central memory and regulatory T cell samples. Only in-frame clones appear in the TCRdb table, and some are missing; sequencing was by immunoSEQ multiplex PCR. The sample carries approximately 340,000 clones, roughly 15% recorded once. Study observations and caveats: PCR could preferentially amplify shorter templates, alike in patients and controls.

Points on this clone: What it recognizes is unknown.

The receptor comes from a woman younger than 35 in good health. The sample consisted of naive CD4+ T cells from blood.

CDR3 DNA sequence: TGTGCCATCACCCCTGGACTAGCGGGAGACGATGAGCAGTTCTTC. Encoded protein: CAITPGLAGDDEQFF. The gene calls are TRBV10-3 and TRBJ2-1, with TRBD2 matching 13 bases. Germline lookup yields CDR1 ENHRY and CDR2 SYGVKD. The V gene end was trimmed by 7 bases and the J gene end by 8 bases; junction bases not matched to a gene: 8. This CDR3 has 15 residues.